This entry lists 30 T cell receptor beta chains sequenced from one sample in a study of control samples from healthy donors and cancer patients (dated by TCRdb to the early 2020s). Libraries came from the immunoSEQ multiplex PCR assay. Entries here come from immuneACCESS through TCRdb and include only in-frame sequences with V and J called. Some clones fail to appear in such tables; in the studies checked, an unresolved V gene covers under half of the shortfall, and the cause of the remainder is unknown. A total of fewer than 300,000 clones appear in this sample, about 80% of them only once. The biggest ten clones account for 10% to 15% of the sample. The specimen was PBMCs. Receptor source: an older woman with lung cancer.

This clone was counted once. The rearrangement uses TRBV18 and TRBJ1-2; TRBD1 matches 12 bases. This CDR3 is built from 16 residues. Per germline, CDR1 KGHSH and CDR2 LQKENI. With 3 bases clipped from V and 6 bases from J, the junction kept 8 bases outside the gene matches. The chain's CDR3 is CASSPTGQGADNGYTF. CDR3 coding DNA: TGTGCCAGCTCACCCACGGGACAGGGGGCGGATAATGGCTACACCTTC.

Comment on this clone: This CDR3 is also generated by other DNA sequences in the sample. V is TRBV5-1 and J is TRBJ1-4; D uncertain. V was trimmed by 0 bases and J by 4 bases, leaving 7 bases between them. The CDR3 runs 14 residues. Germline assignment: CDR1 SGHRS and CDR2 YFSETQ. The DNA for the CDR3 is TGCGCCAGCAGCTTGGAAGGGTTTAATGAAAAACTGTTTTTT. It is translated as CASSLEGFNEKLFF.

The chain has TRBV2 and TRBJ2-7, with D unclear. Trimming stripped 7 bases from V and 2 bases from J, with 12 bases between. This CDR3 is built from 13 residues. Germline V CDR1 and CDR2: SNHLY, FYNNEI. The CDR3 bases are TGTGCCAGCATTCCTGGTACTACCTACGAGCAGTACTTC. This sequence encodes CASIPGTTYEQYF.

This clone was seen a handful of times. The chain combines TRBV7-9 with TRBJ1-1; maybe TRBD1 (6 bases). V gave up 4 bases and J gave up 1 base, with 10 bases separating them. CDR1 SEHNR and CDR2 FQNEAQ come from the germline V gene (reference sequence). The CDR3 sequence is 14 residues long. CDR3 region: CASSYMGQNTEAFF. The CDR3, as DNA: TGTGCCAGCAGCTACATGGGACAGAACACTGAAGCTTTCTTT.

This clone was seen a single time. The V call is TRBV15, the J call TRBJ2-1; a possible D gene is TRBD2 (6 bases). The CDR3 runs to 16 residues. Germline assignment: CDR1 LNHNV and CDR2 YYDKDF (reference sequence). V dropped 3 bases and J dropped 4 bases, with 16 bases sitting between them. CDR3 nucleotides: TGTGCCACCAGCAGCCCTGGGGCGGGGCAGTACAATGAGCAGTTCTTC. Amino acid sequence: CATSSPGAGQYNEQFF. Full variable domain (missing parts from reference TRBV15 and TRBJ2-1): DAMVIQNPRYQVTQFGKPVTLSCSQTLNHNVMYWYQQKSSQAPKLLFHYYDKDFNNEADTPDNFQSRRPNTSFCFLDIRSPGLGDTAMYLCATSSPGAGQYNEQFFGPGTRLTVL.

The CDR3 DNA is TGTGCCAGCAGTCACTTAGCGGGGGGGCCAGGGAATGAGCAGTTCTTC. As protein: CASSHLAGGPGNEQFF. This chain joins TRBV6-4 and TRBJ2-1, with 11 bases identical to TRBD2. Germline V lookup: CDR1 MRHNA, CDR2 SNTAGT. Trimming cost V 5 bases and J 7 bases; bases outside gene matches: 10. There are 16 residues in the CDR3.

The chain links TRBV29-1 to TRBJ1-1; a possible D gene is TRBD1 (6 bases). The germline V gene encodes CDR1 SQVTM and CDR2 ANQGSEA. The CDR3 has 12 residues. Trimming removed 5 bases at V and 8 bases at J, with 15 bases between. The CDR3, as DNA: TGCAGCGTTAAAGGGGGGGCAGTCGAAGCTTTCTTT. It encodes CSVKGGAVEAFF.

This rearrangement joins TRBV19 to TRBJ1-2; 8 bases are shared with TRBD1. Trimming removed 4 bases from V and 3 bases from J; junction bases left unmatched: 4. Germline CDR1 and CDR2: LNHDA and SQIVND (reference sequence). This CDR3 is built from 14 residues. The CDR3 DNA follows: TGTGCCAGTAGTACAGGGGGCGCAGACTATGGCTACACCTTC. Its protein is CASSTGGADYGYTF.

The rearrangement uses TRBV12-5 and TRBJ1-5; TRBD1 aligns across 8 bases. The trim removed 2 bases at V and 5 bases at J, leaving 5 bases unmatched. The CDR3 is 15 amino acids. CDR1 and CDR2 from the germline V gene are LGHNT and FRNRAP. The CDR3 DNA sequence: TGTGCTAGTGGTTTGCCGGGACAGGATGATCAGCCCCAGCATTTT. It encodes CASGLPGQDDQPQHF.

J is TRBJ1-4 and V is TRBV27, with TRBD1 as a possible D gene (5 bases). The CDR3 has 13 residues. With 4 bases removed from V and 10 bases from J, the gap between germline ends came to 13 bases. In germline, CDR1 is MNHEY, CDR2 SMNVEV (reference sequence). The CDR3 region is CASSYQSGGKLFF. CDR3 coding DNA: TGTGCCAGCAGTTATCAATCCGGGGGAAAACTGTTTTTT.

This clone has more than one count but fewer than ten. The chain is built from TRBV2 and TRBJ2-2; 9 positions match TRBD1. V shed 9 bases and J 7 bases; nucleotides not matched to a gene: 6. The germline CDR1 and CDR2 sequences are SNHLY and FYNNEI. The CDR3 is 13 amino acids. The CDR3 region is CASKGTGIGELFF. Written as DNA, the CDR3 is TGTGCCAGTAAGGGGACAGGGATCGGGGAGCTGTTTTTT.

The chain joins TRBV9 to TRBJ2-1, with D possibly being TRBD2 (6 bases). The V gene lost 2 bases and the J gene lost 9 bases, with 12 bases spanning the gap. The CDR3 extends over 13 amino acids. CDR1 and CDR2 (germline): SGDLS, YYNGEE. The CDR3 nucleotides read TGTGCCAGCAGCGTGGGACTGGTCAGTGAGCAGTTCTTC. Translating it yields CASSVGLVSEQFF.

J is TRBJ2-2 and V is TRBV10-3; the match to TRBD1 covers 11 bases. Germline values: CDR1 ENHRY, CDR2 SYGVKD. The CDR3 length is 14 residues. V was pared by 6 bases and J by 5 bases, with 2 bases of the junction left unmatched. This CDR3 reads CAIRGTGGTGELFF. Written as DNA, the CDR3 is TGTGCCATCAGAGGGACAGGGGGGACCGGGGAGCTGTTTTTT.

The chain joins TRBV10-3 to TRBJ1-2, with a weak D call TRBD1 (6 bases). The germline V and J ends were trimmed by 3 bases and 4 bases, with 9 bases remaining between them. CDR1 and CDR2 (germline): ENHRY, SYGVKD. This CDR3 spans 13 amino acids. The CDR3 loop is CAISEGGFYGYTF. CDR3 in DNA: TGTGCCATCAGTGAAGGGGGATTCTATGGCTACACCTTC.

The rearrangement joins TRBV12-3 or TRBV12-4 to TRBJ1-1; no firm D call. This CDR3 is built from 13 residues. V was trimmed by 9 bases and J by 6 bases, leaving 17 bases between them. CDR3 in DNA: TGTGCCAGTCTGGGGTCGGGAATTTCTGAAGCTTTCTTT. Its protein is CASLGSGISEAFF.

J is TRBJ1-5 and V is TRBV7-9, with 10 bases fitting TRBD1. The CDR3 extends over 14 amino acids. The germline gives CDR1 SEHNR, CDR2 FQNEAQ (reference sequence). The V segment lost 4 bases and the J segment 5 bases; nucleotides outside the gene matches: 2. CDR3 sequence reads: CASSSGQGDQPQHF. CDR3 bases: TGTGCCAGCAGCTCTGGACAGGGGGATCAGCCCCAGCATTTT. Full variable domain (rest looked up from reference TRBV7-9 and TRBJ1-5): DTGVSQNPRHKITKRGQNVTFRCDPISEHNRLYWYRQTLGQGPEFLTYFQNEAQLEKSRLLSDRFSAERPKGSFSTLEIQRTEQGDSAMYLCASSSGQGDQPQHFGDGTRLSIL.

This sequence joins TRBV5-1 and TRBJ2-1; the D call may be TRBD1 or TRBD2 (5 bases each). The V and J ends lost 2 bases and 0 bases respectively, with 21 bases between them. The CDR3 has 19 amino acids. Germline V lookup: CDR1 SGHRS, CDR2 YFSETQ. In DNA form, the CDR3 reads TGCGCCAGCAGCTTTGGGGGAGCCTTCATATCCGACTCCTACAATGAGCAGTTCTTC. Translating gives CASSFGGAFISDSYNEQFF.

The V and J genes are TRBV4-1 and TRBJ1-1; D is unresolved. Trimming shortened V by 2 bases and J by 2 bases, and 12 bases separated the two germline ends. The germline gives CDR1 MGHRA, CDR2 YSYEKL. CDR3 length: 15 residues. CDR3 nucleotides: TGCGCCAGCAGCCAAAAAAGCTACGGTAACACTGAAGCTTTCTTT. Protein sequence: CASSQKSYGNTEAFF.

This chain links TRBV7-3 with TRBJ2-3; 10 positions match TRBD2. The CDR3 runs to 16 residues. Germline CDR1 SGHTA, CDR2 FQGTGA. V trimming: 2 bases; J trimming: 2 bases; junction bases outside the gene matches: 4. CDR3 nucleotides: TGTGCCAGCAGCTTAGGACTAGCGGACTTCACAGATACGCAGTATTTT. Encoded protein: CASSLGLADFTDTQYF.

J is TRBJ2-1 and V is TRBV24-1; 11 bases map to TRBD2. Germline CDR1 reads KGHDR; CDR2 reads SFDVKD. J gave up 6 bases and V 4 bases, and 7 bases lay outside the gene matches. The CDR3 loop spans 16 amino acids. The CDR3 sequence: CATSDTTSGRINEQFF. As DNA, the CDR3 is TGTGCCACCAGTGACACTACTAGCGGGAGAATCAATGAGCAGTTCTTC.

The CDR3: CASSATRNEQFF. Written as DNA, the CDR3 is TGTGCCAGCAGCGCGACTAGAAATGAGCAGTTCTTC. V gene TRBV11-2 combines with J gene TRBJ2-1, with a weak D call TRBD2 (6 bases). Trimming took 5 bases from V and 7 from J, leaving 9 bases between them. The CDR3 covers 12 residues. The germline CDR1 and CDR2 sequences are SGHAT and FQNNGV.

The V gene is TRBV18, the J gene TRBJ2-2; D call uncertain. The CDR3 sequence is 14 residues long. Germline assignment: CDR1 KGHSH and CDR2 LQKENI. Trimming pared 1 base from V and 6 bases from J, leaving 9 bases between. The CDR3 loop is CASSPRSGSGELFF. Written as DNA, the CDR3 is TGTGCCAGCTCACCACGGAGTGGTTCCGGGGAGCTGTTTTTT.

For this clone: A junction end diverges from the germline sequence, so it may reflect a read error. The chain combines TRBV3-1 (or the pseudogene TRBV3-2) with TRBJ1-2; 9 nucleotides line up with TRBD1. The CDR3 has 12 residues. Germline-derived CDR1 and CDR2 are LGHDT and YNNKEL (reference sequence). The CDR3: CASSQAGTGYLF. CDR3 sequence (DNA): TGTGCCAGCAGCCAAGCCGGGACAGGGTATCTCTTC.

The CDR3 sequence: CASSSGLGNQPQHF. The CDR3 DNA reads TGTGCCAGCAGCTCCGGACTGGGCAATCAGCCCCAGCATTTT. This chain connects TRBV7-2 to TRBJ1-5; D remains ambiguous. Germline CDR1 reads SGHTA; CDR2 reads FQGNSA. This CDR3 spans 14 amino acids. Between the trimmed V and J ends, which lost 4 bases and 2 bases, there was a span of 9 bases. Drawing the rest from reference TRBV7-2 and TRBJ1-5, the complete variable domain is GAGVSQSPSNKVTEKGKDVELRCDPISGHTALYWYRQSLGQGLEFLIYFQGNSAPDKSGLPSDRFSAERTGGSVSTLTIQRTQQEDSAVYLCASSSGLGNQPQHFGDGTRLSIL.

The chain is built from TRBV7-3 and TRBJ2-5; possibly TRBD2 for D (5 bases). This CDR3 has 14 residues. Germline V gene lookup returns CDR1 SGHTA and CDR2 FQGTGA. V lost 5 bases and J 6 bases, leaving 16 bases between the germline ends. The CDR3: CASSLSGNAKTQYF. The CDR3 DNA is TGTGCCAGCAGCCTAAGCGGTAATGCGAAGACCCAGTACTTC.

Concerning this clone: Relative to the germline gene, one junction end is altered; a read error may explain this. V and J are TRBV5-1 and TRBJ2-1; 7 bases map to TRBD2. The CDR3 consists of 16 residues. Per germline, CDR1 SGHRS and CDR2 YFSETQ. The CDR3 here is CASSPLAASSYNKQFF. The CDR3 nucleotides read TGCGCCAGCAGCCCGCTAGCGGCGAGCTCCTACAATAAGCAGTTCTTC.

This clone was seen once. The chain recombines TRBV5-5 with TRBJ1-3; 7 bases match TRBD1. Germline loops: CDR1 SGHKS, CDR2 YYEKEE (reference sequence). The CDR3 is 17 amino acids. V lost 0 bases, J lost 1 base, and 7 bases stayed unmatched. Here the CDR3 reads CASSLGRPGGSGNTIYF. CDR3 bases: TGTGCCAGCAGCTTGGGACGTCCAGGGGGATCTGGAAACACCATATATTTT.

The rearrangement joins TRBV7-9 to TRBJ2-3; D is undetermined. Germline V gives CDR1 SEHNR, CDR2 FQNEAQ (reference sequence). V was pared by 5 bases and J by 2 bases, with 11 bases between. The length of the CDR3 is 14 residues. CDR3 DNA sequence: TGTGCCAGCAGCCTCGGCCAGTTCACAGATACGCAGTATTTT. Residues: CASSLGQFTDTQYF.

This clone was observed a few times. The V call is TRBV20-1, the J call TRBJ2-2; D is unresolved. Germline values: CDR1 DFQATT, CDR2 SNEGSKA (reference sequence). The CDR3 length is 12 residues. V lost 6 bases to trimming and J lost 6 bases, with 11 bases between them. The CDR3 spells CSASDPAGELFF. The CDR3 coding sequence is TGCAGTGCAAGTGACCCGGCCGGGGAGCTGTTTTTT.

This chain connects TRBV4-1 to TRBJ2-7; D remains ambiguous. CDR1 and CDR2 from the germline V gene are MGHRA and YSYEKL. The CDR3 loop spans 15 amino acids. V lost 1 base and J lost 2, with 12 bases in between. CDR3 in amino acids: CASSQGLGRTYEQYF. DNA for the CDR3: TGCGCCAGCAGCCAAGGCCTCGGACGGACCTACGAGCAGTACTTC.